Presented here are 29 T cell receptor beta chains from one specimen sequenced in a study of cytomegalovirus exposure and HLA in healthy donors. Primers for the PCR totalled 60 Vbeta and 13 Jbeta. TCRdb's table, derived via immunoSEQ multiplex PCR, lists solely in-frame clones and lacks some. Of 180,000 or so clones listed, around 80% were seen once; the top ten hold approximately 2%. Source material: PBMCs. The receptors were sampled from a young woman in good health and CMV-seronegative.

The chain carries TRBV9 and TRBJ1-2; 7 bases are shared with TRBD1. Germline V CDR1 and CDR2: SGDLS, YYNGEE. CDR3 length: 13 amino acids. J was trimmed by 4 bases and V by 3 bases; bases with no gene match: 3. The CDR3 spells CASSATGSYGYTF. Here the CDR3 DNA reads TGTGCCAGCAGCGCGACAGGGAGCTATGGCTACACCTTC.

The rearrangement joins TRBV27 to TRBJ2-7; 11 bases line up with TRBD1. After removal of 2 bases from V and 6 bases from J, the junction contained 3 bases not matched to a gene. Germline V gene lookup returns CDR1 MNHEY and CDR2 SMNVEV (reference sequence). The CDR3 has 14 residues. The CDR3 DNA is TGTGCCAGCAGTTTACCCGGGACAGGGGGCGAGCAGTACTTC. This translates into CASSLPGTGGEQYF.

The chain is built from TRBV10-2 and TRBJ2-7, with a possible D match to TRBD2 (6 bases). With 7 bases removed from V and 2 bases from J, the gap between germline ends came to 9 bases. The length of the CDR3 is 12 residues. Germline values: CDR1 WSHSY, CDR2 SAAADI. CDR3 in DNA: TGCGCCAGCATGGAGGGTCCCTACGAGCAGTACTTC. Its translation is CASMEGPYEQYF.

The chain has TRBV9 and TRBJ1-2, with TRBD1 identical over 9 bases. With V trimmed by 0 bases and J by 6 bases, 0 bases remained unmatched. This CDR3 has 13 residues. Germline CDR1 reads SGDLS; CDR2 reads YYNGEE. CDR3 amino acids: CASSVGQGDGYTF. CDR3 nucleotides: TGTGCCAGCAGCGTAGGACAGGGGGATGGCTACACCTTC.

The chain combines TRBV9 with TRBJ2-6; 7 bases fit TRBD1. CDR1 and CDR2 (germline): SGDLS, YYNGEE. V trimming: 3 bases; J trimming: 4 bases; junction bases outside the gene matches: 7. CDR3 size: 16 residues. This chain's CDR3 is CASSARQGAGANVLTF. The CDR3 bases are TGTGCCAGCAGCGCCCGACAGGGAGCAGGGGCCAACGTCCTGACTTTC.

V usage is TRBV4-3 and J usage is TRBJ2-3, with a tentative D call TRBD2 (7 bases). Germline CDR1 LGHNA, CDR2 YSLEER. This CDR3 region has 16 residues. Between the trimmed V and J ends, which lost 0 bases and 6 bases, there was a span of 16 bases. The CDR3 bases are TGCGCCAGCAGCCAAGATGTTGGCGGGGGCGGGGATACGCAGTATTTT. Its translation: CASSQDVGGGGDTQYF.

The chain links TRBV15 to TRBJ1-5; 7 bases are shared with TRBD1. The V gene's germline CDR1 is LNHNV and CDR2 YYDKDF (reference sequence). This CDR3 comprises 16 residues. Germline trimming cut 3 bases from V and 0 bases from J; bases unmatched to any gene: 5. CDR3 bases: TGTGCCACCAGCAGCAAACAGGGGATTAGCAATCAGCCCCAGCATTTT. It codes for CATSSKQGISNQPQHF.

This chain uses TRBV27 with TRBJ2-5; 8 bases align to TRBD1. Germline assignment: CDR1 MNHEY and CDR2 SMNVEV (reference sequence). The CDR3 contains 15 residues. V lost 6 bases and J lost 4; bases outside the gene matches: 10. The CDR3 nucleotides read TGTGCCAGCAGCCGAGGCAGGGGGCATGGAGAGACCCAGTACTTC. The encoded protein is CASSRGRGHGETQYF.

This rearrangement joins TRBV7-2 to TRBJ1-5, with 8 bases aligning to TRBD1. With 2 bases clipped from V and 6 bases from J, the junction kept 9 bases outside the gene matches. The CDR3 has 16 amino acids. The germline V gene encodes CDR1 SGHTA and CDR2 FQGNSA. Written as DNA, the CDR3 is TGTGCCAGCAGCTTACTGGGGAGGCAGGGGGCTCAGCCCCAGCATTTT. Protein sequence: CASSLLGRQGAQPQHF.

The V call is TRBV4-3, the J call TRBJ2-3, with 13 bases matching TRBD2. The germline gives CDR1 LGHNA, CDR2 YSLEER. Trimming at V came to 2 bases and at J to 1 base, leaving 3 bases not matched to a gene. The CDR3 is made up of 17 amino acids. The CDR3 spells CASSQRTSGGGTDTQYF. The CDR3 DNA sequence: TGCGCCAGCAGCCAAAGGACTAGCGGGGGCGGCACAGATACGCAGTATTTT.

CDR3 in DNA: TGTGCCAGCAGCTGGGGAGGGGCCTTCGACCAGCCCCAGCATTTT. It translates to CASSWGGAFDQPQHF. J is TRBJ1-5 and V is TRBV5-6; weak D call: TRBD1 (5 bases). CDR1 is SGHDT, CDR2 YYEEEE, per germline. CDR3 size: 15 residues. V was trimmed by 3 bases and J by 7 bases, leaving 17 bases between them.

The chain combines TRBV14 with TRBJ2-1; TRBD2 aligns across 11 bases. Germline CDR1 SGHDN, CDR2 FVKESK. V trimming: 0 bases; J trimming: 4 bases; junction bases outside the gene matches: 2. The CDR3 spans 16 residues. In DNA form, the CDR3 reads TGTGCCAGCAGCCAAGAGGGACTAGCGGTTTACAATGAGCAGTTCTTC. Its translation: CASSQEGLAVYNEQFF.

On this clone itself: No conserved phenylalanine or tryptophan is present at the end of the CDR3, so a read error is the likely explanation. The gene calls are TRBV6-5 and TRBJ1-1; 7 bases map to TRBD1. Germline CDR1 reads MNHEY; CDR2 reads SVGAGI. The CDR3 is 13 amino acids. V trimming: 6 bases; J trimming: 1 base; junction bases outside the gene matches: 2. The CDR3 loop is CASRGTENTEAFV. CDR3 DNA: TGTGCCAGCAGGGGGACAGAGAACACTGAAGCTTTCGTT.

The genes are TRBV7-3 and TRBJ2-3; D is possibly TRBD1 (6 bases). CDR1 is SGHTA and CDR2 is FQGTGA in the germline V gene. The CDR3 totals 16 residues. V gave up 5 bases and J gave up 5 bases, with 20 bases separating them. The CDR3: CASSRAWGQSQDTQYF. Written as DNA, the CDR3 is TGTGCCAGCAGCCGCGCCTGGGGGCAGTCCCAAGATACGCAGTATTTT.

This clone was observed a handful of times. J is TRBJ2-7 and V is TRBV20-1, with D hard to call. With 0 bases removed from V and 11 bases from J, the gap between germline ends came to 11 bases. The CDR3 sequence is 11 residues long. From germline, CDR1 is DFQATT and CDR2 SNEGSKA (reference sequence). CDR3 DNA sequence: TGCAGTGCTAGAGATCCCCCCTCTGAGTACTTC. This codes for CSARDPPSEYF.

Comment on this clone: At the DNA level, this CDR3 is encoded by other sequences in the same sample as well. The chain links TRBV9 to TRBJ1-1; weak D call: TRBD1 (6 bases). The V gene's germline CDR1 is SGDLS and CDR2 YYNGEE. The CDR3 spans 15 residues. Between the trimmed V and J ends, which lost 0 bases and 2 bases, there was a span of 11 bases. The CDR3 loop is CASSVGGQGNTEAFF. The CDR3 DNA sequence: TGTGCCAGCAGCGTAGGGGGGCAGGGAAACACTGAAGCTTTCTTT. The variable domain in full, completed from reference TRBV9 and TRBJ1-1, reads DSGVTQTPKHLITATGQRVTLRCSPRSGDLSVYWYQQSLDQGLQFLIQYYNGEERAKGNILERFSAQQFPDLHSELNLSSLELGDSALYFCASSVGGQGNTEAFFGQGTRLTVV.

The chain links TRBV2 to TRBJ1-2, with 8 bases identical to TRBD1. This CDR3 has 15 residues. Trimming removed 6 bases from V and 0 bases from J; junction bases left unmatched: 6. CDR1 and CDR2 (germline): SNHLY, FYNNEI. For the CDR3, the DNA is TGTGCCAGCAGAACAGGGGGGCGTACTAACTATGGCTACACCTTC. Translating it yields CASRTGGRTNYGYTF.

The CDR3 DNA sequence: TGTGCCAGCAGTTCCTACAGGGGAGACGGCTACACCTTC. Its translation: CASSSYRGDGYTF. This rearrangement joins TRBV27 to TRBJ1-2; 7 nucleotides agree with TRBD1. Per the germline V gene, CDR1 is MNHEY and CDR2 is SMNVEV (reference sequence). CDR3 length: 13 residues. After removal of 4 bases from V and 8 bases from J, the junction contained 7 bases not matched to a gene.

This clone appeared a few times. The V call is TRBV5-1, the J call TRBJ2-7, with D possibly being TRBD1 (6 bases). The V end was cut by 3 bases, the J end by 6 bases, with 19 bases between. Looked up from germline, CDR1 is SGHRS and CDR2 is YFSETQ. This CDR3 is 15 amino acids long. The CDR3 nucleotides read TGCGCCAGCAGCTACCTTTCACAGGGTCTCGGCGAGCAGTACTTC. Translation gives CASSYLSQGLGEQYF.

The rearrangement joins TRBV5-1 to TRBJ1-6, with a possible D match to TRBD1 (6 bases). Between the trimmed V and J ends, which lost 0 bases and 9 bases, there was a span of 13 bases. The CDR3 length is 15 residues. In germline, CDR1 is SGHRS, CDR2 YFSETQ. This chain's CDR3 is CASSLGTARISPLHF. CDR3 DNA sequence: TGCGCCAGCAGCTTGGGGACAGCCCGCATTTCACCCCTCCACTTT.

This clone appeared a single time. The chain uses TRBV19 and TRBJ2-5; 10 bases match TRBD2. The CDR3 totals 16 residues. Unmatched junction bases numbered 13, after V lost 7 bases and J lost 5 bases. The germline V gene encodes CDR1 LNHDA and CDR2 SQIVND (reference sequence). The CDR3 loop reads CASTRAQRGGLETQYF. The CDR3 DNA follows: TGTGCCAGTACTCGAGCCCAGCGGGGGGGCCTGGAGACCCAGTACTTC. The full variable domain, rest sourced from reference TRBV19 and TRBJ2-5, is DGGITQSPKYLFRKEGQNVTLSCEQNLNHDAMYWYRQDPGQGLRLIYYSQIVNDFQKGDIAEGYSVSREKKESFPLTVTSAQKNPTAFYLCASTRAQRGGLETQYFGPGTRLLVL.

The rearrangement joins TRBV6-5 to TRBJ1-1; D is ambiguous. V was pared by 7 bases and J by 1 base, with 13 bases between. Germline V lookup: CDR1 MNHEY, CDR2 SVGAGI. This CDR3 is 14 amino acids long. The CDR3 nucleotides are TGTGCCAGCAATTCCCCGGGAGCGAACACTGAAGCTTTCTTT. Its translation: CASNSPGANTEAFF.

The chain couples TRBV6-6 to TRBJ1-1; perhaps TRBD1 as D (5 bases). CDR3 size: 14 residues. V lost 6 bases and J lost 10, with 21 bases in between. Germline values: CDR1 MNHNY, CDR2 SVGAGI (reference sequence). The DNA of the CDR3 is TGTGCCAGCAGGAGTCCCGGGACTCCGAGGGGAGCTTTCTTT. Encoded protein: CASRSPGTPRGAFF.

The V gene is TRBV5-1, the J gene TRBJ2-6; 11 nucleotides match TRBD1. The CDR3 sequence is 18 residues long. V shed 0 bases, J shed 1 base, and the junction held 3 bases outside the gene matches. Germline V CDR1 and CDR2: SGHRS, YFSETQ. The chain's CDR3 is CASSLGTGGGSGANVLTF. In DNA, the CDR3 is TGCGCCAGCAGCTTGGGGACAGGGGGCGGATCTGGGGCCAACGTCCTGACTTTC. Drawing the rest from reference TRBV5-1 and TRBJ2-6, the complete variable domain is KAGVTQTPRYLIKTRGQQVTLSCSPISGHRSVSWYQQTPGQGLQFLFEYFSETQRNKGNFPGRFSGRQFSNSRSEMNVSTLELGDSALYLCASSLGTGGGSGANVLTFGAGSRLTVL.

The J gene is TRBJ2-1, the V gene TRBV19, with 9 nucleotides matching TRBD1. The CDR3 is made up of 15 amino acids. V lost 2 bases, J lost 3 bases, and 2 bases stayed unmatched. Germline loops: CDR1 LNHDA, CDR2 SQIVND (reference sequence). This CDR3 is CASSIQGQGYNEQFF. CDR3 sequence (DNA): TGTGCCAGTAGTATACAGGGACAGGGCTACAATGAGCAGTTCTTC.

The chain links TRBV19 to TRBJ1-1, with 9 positions matching TRBD1. Germline CDR1 LNHDA, CDR2 SQIVND (reference sequence). CDR3 length: 17 residues. Trimming cost V 1 base and J 1 base; bases outside gene matches: 7. In nucleotides, the CDR3 is TGTGCCAGTAGTATAGGTTGGACAGGGGAAACGAACACTGAAGCTTTCTTT. This encodes CASSIGWTGETNTEAFF.

The chain employs TRBV4-1 and TRBJ2-2; D possibly corresponds to TRBD2 (5 bases). Per germline, CDR1 MGHRA and CDR2 YSYEKL. Trimming removed 4 bases from V and 0 bases from J, with 15 bases in between. The CDR3 consists of 17 residues. The CDR3, as DNA: TGCGCCAGCAGCCCGCCTCCGGAGGATGCGAACACCGGGGAGCTGTTTTTT. This gives the protein CASSPPPEDANTGELFF.

The chain couples TRBV9 to TRBJ2-7, with D perhaps TRBD1 (6 bases). The CDR3 covers 14 residues. Germline V CDR1 and CDR2: SGDLS, YYNGEE. V gave up 3 bases and J gave up 2 bases, with 12 bases separating them. CDR3 DNA: TGTGCCAGCAGCGAGGACAGAAGGGCCTACGAGCAGTACTTC. It codes for CASSEDRRAYEQYF. Using reference TRBV9 and TRBJ2-7 for the parts outside the CDR3, the full variable domain is DSGVTQTPKHLITATGQRVTLRCSPRSGDLSVYWYQQSLDQGLQFLIQYYNGEERAKGNILERFSAQQFPDLHSELNLSSLELGDSALYFCASSEDRRAYEQYFGPGTRLTVT.

The chain links TRBV15 to TRBJ2-5; tentatively, D is TRBD2 (5 bases). V lost 3 bases, J lost 5 bases, and 10 bases lay in between. The CDR3 extends over 13 amino acids. Germline V CDR1 and CDR2: LNHNV, YYDKDF (reference sequence). The CDR3 region has the DNA TGTGCCACCAGCAGCCTCGGGGTGGAGACCCAGTACTTC. It codes for CATSSLGVETQYF.